The 16 T cell receptor beta chains below were found in one sample sequenced in a study of metastatic and nonmetastatic thyroid tumors. Before thyroid surgery, none of the patients had received any treatment. Through MiXCR, TCRdb re-clonotyped the PCR reads. The table has more than 90,000 clones, more than 9.5% seen once. Sequencing was performed on blood. Source of these receptors: a female donor with papillary thyroid cancer or a benign thyroid nodule (not recorded which). Some clones in this sample may be carry-over from other donors' samples.

This clone has a handful of counts. This chain joins TRBV5-4 and TRBJ2-7; 7 positions agree with TRBD2. With the DNA end fitting TRBJ2-5 better, the J assignment may be wrong. The CDR3 length is 15 residues. Germline CDR1 SGHNT, CDR2 YYREEE (reference sequence). The CDR3 nucleotides read TGTGCCAGCAGCTTGGGGCGGGGGTCCAAAGAGACCCAGTACTTC. It encodes CASSLGRGSKETQYF.

This clone was picked up many times. This chain links TRBV28 with TRBJ1-5; the D call may be TRBD1 or TRBD2 (5 bases each). The DNA end is a closer match to TRBJ2-3, so the J assignment may be wrong. Germline V gene data show CDR1 as MDHEN and CDR2 as SYDVKM. The CDR3 totals 13 residues. The CDR3 DNA sequence: TGTGCCAGCGGGGGATGGAGCAATCAGCCCCAGTATTTT. As protein: CASGGWSNQPQYF.

Worth noting for this clone: A much larger clone lies one base from this, so it may be a read error. The chain links TRBV20-1 to TRBJ2-1; D is unresolved. CDR3 size: 13 residues. CDR1 and CDR2 from the germline V gene are DFQATT and SNEGSKA (reference sequence). V was clipped by 6 bases and J by 7 bases, with 16 bases between them. CDR3 loop: CSAKNPGWNEQFF. DNA for the CDR3: TGCAGTGCAAAAAATCCGGGTTGGAATGAGCAGTTCTTC.

At least ten counts were recorded for this clone. J is TRBJ2-3 and V is TRBV2; no clear D gene. CDR1 is SNHLY and CDR2 is FYNNEI in the germline V gene. CDR3 length: 14 amino acids. V lost 5 bases to trimming and J lost 0 bases, with 9 bases between them. The CDR3 DNA follows: TGTGCCAGCAGTAAAGACGGTAGCACAGATACGCAGTATTTT. This gives the protein CASSKDGSTDTQYF.

This clone was seen a handful of times. This sequence may be a read error, since a much larger clone differs from it by one base. V and J are TRBV28 and TRBJ2-3; D ambiguous. V was shortened by 0 bases and J by 2 bases, with 9 bases between the two germline ends. From germline, CDR1 is MDHEN and CDR2 SYDVKM. The CDR3 spans 15 residues. The CDR3 DNA is TGTGCCAGCAGTTTATGGGTAACCAACACAGATACGCAGTATTTT. It specifies CASSLWVTNTDTQYF.

This clone has only a few counts. A much larger clone differs by one base, so this may be a read error. This specimen includes other DNA sequences encoding the same CDR3. The V and J genes are TRBV7-9 and TRBJ2-5, with D perhaps TRBD2 (6 bases). CDR1 is SEHNR, CDR2 FQNEAQ, per germline (reference sequence). CDR3 size: 15 residues. Trimming stripped 5 bases from V and 5 bases from J, with 18 bases between. CDR3 in amino acids: CASSANPGGGETQYF. CDR3 DNA sequence: TGTGCCAGCAGCGCTAATCCGGGTGGAGGGGAGACCCAGTACTTC.

This clone was found many times. This chain joins TRBV7-2 and TRBJ1-2; 9 nucleotides align to TRBD1. Per the germline V gene, CDR1 is SGHTA and CDR2 is FQGNSA. The junction had 9 bases not matched to a gene; V was cut back by 0 bases and J by 7 bases. The length of the CDR3 is 16 residues. CDR3 in amino acids: CASSLATGGAGSGYTF. The CDR3 bases are TGTGCCAGCAGCTTAGCAACAGGGGGCGCCGGAAGTGGCTACACCTTC.

This clone was seen many times. The chain links TRBV9 to TRBJ2-2, with a tentative D call TRBD1 (6 bases). Trimming stripped 4 bases from V and 7 bases from J, with 14 bases between. CDR1 is SGDLS and CDR2 is YYNGEE in the germline V gene. The length of the CDR3 is 14 residues. The CDR3 coding sequence is TGTGCCAGCAGCACGCAGGGACAAGGCGGGGAGCTGTTTTTT. Translation gives CASSTQGQGGELFF.

The V and J genes are TRBV12-3 or TRBV12-4 and TRBJ2-2; D is uncertain. The V end lost 6 bases, the J end lost 6 bases, and 8 bases lay between the germline ends. The CDR3 sequence is 12 residues long. As DNA, the CDR3 is TGTGCCAGCAGCAACCTACCCGGGGAGCTGTTTTTT. Translating gives CASSNLPGELFF.

The chain has TRBV30 and TRBJ1-3; D uncertain. Per the germline V gene, CDR1 is GTSNPN and CDR2 is SVGIG (reference sequence). With 0 bases removed from V and 0 bases from J, the gap between germline ends came to 12 bases. CDR3 length: 16 residues. In DNA, the CDR3 is TGTGCCTGGAGTGTACGGTCACGGTCCTCTGGAAACACCATATATTTT. Translating gives CAWSVRSRSSGNTIYF.

This clone came up many times. The chain uses TRBV6-6 and TRBJ2-1; 12 bases map to TRBD2. Germline V gene lookup returns CDR1 MNHNY and CDR2 SVGAGI (reference sequence). The CDR3 is 16 amino acids. V lost 4 bases, J lost 12 bases, and 13 bases stayed unmatched. The CDR3, as DNA: TGTGCCAGCAGTTCCCCCACTAGCGGGGGGCCCGGGGCGCAGTTCTTC. Amino acid sequence: CASSSPTSGGPGAQFF.

Ten or more counts support this clone. The genes are TRBV5-1 and TRBJ2-7; 14 bases agree with TRBD2. Per the germline V gene, CDR1 is SGHRS and CDR2 is YFSETQ. The CDR3 runs to 21 residues. J was trimmed by 7 bases and V by 3 bases; bases with no gene match: 24. This CDR3 reads CASSSGQGGLAGASPAGEQYF. The CDR3, as DNA: TGCGCCAGCAGCTCAGGGCAGGGGGGACTAGCGGGAGCCAGTCCAGCTGGGGAGCAGTACTTC. Looking up the rest from reference TRBV5-1 and TRBJ2-7 gives the full variable domain: KAGVTQTPRYLIKTRGQQVTLSCSPISGHRSVSWYQQTPGQGLQFLFEYFSETQRNKGNFPGRFSGRQFSNSRSEMNVSTLELGDSALYLCASSSGQGGLAGASPAGEQYFGPGTRLTVT.

Comments on this clone: This sequence may be a read error, since a much larger clone differs from it by one base. This chain joins TRBV11-2 and TRBJ1-6; a possible D gene is TRBD1 (6 bases). V lost 11 bases and J lost 7, with 21 bases in between. CDR3 length: 15 amino acids. Per the germline V gene, CDR1 is SGHAT and CDR2 is FQNNGV. The CDR3 DNA reads as TGTGCCTGCATCCGCGAGGGGGATCGGAATTCACCCCTCCACTTT. Translation: CACIREGDRNSPLHF.

V gene TRBV20-1 combines with J gene TRBJ1-2, with D unclear. The CDR3 sequence is 14 residues long. The V gene's germline CDR1 is DFQATT and CDR2 SNEGSKA (reference sequence). Trimming removed 6 bases from V and 2 bases from J, with 16 bases in between. The CDR3 region has the DNA TGCAGTGCCCGACGGCCCGGGCTAAACTATGGCTACACCTTC. Encoded protein: CSARRPGLNYGYTF.

This clone showed up many times. The chain links TRBV20-1 to TRBJ1-2; 7 bases fit TRBD1. The CDR3 runs to 15 residues. Trimming cost V 6 bases and J 6 bases; bases outside gene matches: 16. Germline CDR1 DFQATT, CDR2 SNEGSKA (reference sequence). The CDR3 sequence: CSAQRGPLEVHGYTF. CDR3 DNA: TGCAGTGCCCAGAGGGGGCCATTGGAGGTCCATGGCTACACCTTC.

This clone was counted many times. The V call is TRBV20-1, the J call TRBJ1-1; no clear D gene. CDR3 length: 13 residues. Trimming removed 3 bases at V and 8 bases at J, with 16 bases between. Germline V gene data show CDR1 as DFQATT and CDR2 as SNEGSKA (reference sequence). This chain's CDR3 is CSASKRGFLEAFF. The CDR3 DNA sequence: TGCAGTGCTAGTAAGCGGGGATTCCTCGAAGCTTTCTTT.